This T cell receptor (beta chain) was captured in a study of blood T cells in healthy people across ages. Study-level results: As age increased, TCR beta diversity per million T cells fell in a roughly linear fashion.

Combining a sample-barcoded 5' primer with a J-beta primer mix, a second PCR ran for roughly 6 to 12 cycles. Researchers report that a template-switch adaptor with 12 random nucleotides tagged each cDNA molecule. TCRdb passed the 5' RACE reads through MiXCR, listing each CDR3 protein once. The table has about 780,000 distinct CDR3 sequences, 20% to 30% seen once. Trimming took 5 bases from V and 9 from J; bases not matched to a gene: 15. The CDR3 sequence is 15 residues long. Germline V gene sequence: CDR1 DFQATT, CDR2 SNEGSKA (reference sequence). At least 7 million PBMCs were isolated per sample. There are a few counts of this clonotype. Its specificity is unknown. The data also belong to a second study, concerning T cells of mothers and their children. That work adds: Whatever RNA was extracted went entirely into cDNA synthesis, at around 1.6 ug per 15 ul.

The source is a boy aged 5-17 years in good health. This rearrangement joins TRBV20-1 to TRBJ2-4, with TRBD1 identical over 8 bases. Sequenced input: blood. The DNA for the CDR3 is TGCAGTGCTGGAAACGACAGGGGATATGTGGGCATTCAGTACTTC. Protein: CSAGNDRGYVGIQYF.